This TCR beta chain was profiled in a study of blood T cell repertoires in COVID-19. Across the study: Italy, Spain and the United States were the sources of the convalescent and acute COVID-19 samples. Nucleic acid was either cDNA or gDNA, and it came from T cells, B-cell-depleted T cells, or PBMCs.

Comment on this clone: This CDR3 is also generated by other DNA sequences in the sample.

Original methodology: Nucleated cell counts were estimated from reference gene primer amplification. Profiled with immunoSEQ multiplex PCR; TCRdb holds only in-frame clones, not every one. The V and J calls and clone size are taken from that table; D and trimming were inferred from the DNA. In the table there are about 400,000 clones, roughly nine tenths of which are singletons. This CDR3 is built from 14 residues. CDR1 is SGHRS, CDR2 YFSETQ, per germline. V lost 4 bases and J lost 3; bases outside the gene matches: 3. The TCR sequence derives from a man aged 40-50 years with acute or convalescent COVID-19. The chain joins TRBV5-1 to TRBJ1-4; 7 bases are shared with TRBD1. Sequencing used peripheral blood. This CDR3 is CASSLDRANEKLFF. The DNA for the CDR3 is TGCGCCAGCAGCCTAGACAGGGCTAATGAAAAACTGTTTTTT.